These 16 T cell receptor beta chains originate from one sample sequenced in a study of cytomegalovirus exposure and HLA in healthy donors (dated by TCRdb to 2016 to 2017). The library was prepared using the immunoSEQ multiplex PCR assay. For the multiplex PCR, a mixture combining 60 forward primers for TCR Vbeta segments and 13 reverse primers for TCR Jbeta segments was used. Drawn from immuneACCESS, this table holds only the in-frame rearrangements with V and J called that TCRdb kept. Clones are partly lost; checked studies trace under half to an unresolved V gene and leave the rest unexplained. Counted in this sample were roughly 160,000 clones; 80% of them appeared once. Jointly, the top ten make up more than 9.5% of the sample. Sequencing was done on a sample of PBMCs. The origin of the receptors is a young man in good health and CMV-seropositive.

V usage is TRBV18 and J usage is TRBJ2-3; D perhaps matches TRBD2 (5 bases). Per germline, CDR1 KGHSH and CDR2 LQKENI. The CDR3 sequence is 15 residues long. Trimming left V 3 bases short and J 4 bases short, with 14 bases between. CDR3 DNA: TGTGCCAGCTCACCGACCTCCGGGCGGGCAGATACGCAGTATTTT. Translation: CASSPTSGRADTQYF. The variable domain in full, with the rest retrieved from reference TRBV18 and TRBJ2-3, is NAGVMQNPRHLVRRRGQEARLRCSPMKGHSHVYWYRQLPEEGLKFMVYLQKENIIDESGMPKERFSAEFPKEGPSILRIQQVVRGDSAAYFCASSPTSGRADTQYFGPGTRLTVL.

The gene calls are TRBV30 and TRBJ1-3; perhaps TRBD1 as D (5 bases). Germline V lookup: CDR1 GTSNPN, CDR2 SVGIG (reference sequence). The CDR3 extends over 13 amino acids. V shed 3 bases and J shed 1 base, with 7 bases lying between them. The CDR3: CAWSRVSGNTIYF. CDR3 nucleotide sequence: TGTGCCTGGAGCAGGGTGTCTGGAAACACCATATATTTT.

This chain links TRBV7-8 with TRBJ2-7; D is possibly TRBD1 (5 bases). The germline CDR1 and CDR2 sequences are SGHVS and FQNEAQ. This CDR3 comprises 15 residues. Trimming pared 0 bases from V and 1 base from J, leaving 10 bases between. The CDR3 reads CASSLAPDRSYEQYF. The CDR3 DNA reads TGTGCCAGCAGCTTAGCACCAGACAGATCCTACGAGCAGTACTTC.

The rearrangement uses TRBV6-6 and TRBJ2-1, with TRBD2 identical over 9 bases. In germline, CDR1 is MNHNY, CDR2 SVGAGI (reference sequence). V gave up 7 bases and J gave up 9 bases; unmatched junction bases: 13. This CDR3 has 15 residues. Written as DNA, the CDR3 is TGTGCCAGCATCCCCGGGGCGGGAGGGCATGGTGAGCAGTTCTTC. Protein product: CASIPGAGGHGEQFF.

The chain recombines TRBV7-7 with TRBJ2-1, with 11 bases fitting TRBD2. J lost 5 bases, V lost 0 bases, and 3 bases had no gene match. CDR3 size: 16 residues. Germline V gene lookup returns CDR1 SSHAT and CDR2 FNYEAQ (reference sequence). The CDR3 nucleotides are TGTGCCAGCAGCTTAGCTCTAGCGGGAGGCCACAATGAGCAGTTCTTC. Its protein is CASSLALAGGHNEQFF.

This clone was seen a handful of times. CDR3 region: CASSQVGQGTYEQYF. The CDR3 DNA follows: TGTGCCAGCAGCCAAGTGGGACAGGGCACGTACGAGCAGTACTTC. The chain is built from TRBV4-2 and TRBJ2-7, with 9 nucleotides matching TRBD1. V trimming: 1 base; J trimming: 4 bases; junction bases outside the gene matches: 5. The germline CDR1 and CDR2 sequences are LGHNA and YNFKEQ. The CDR3 length is 15 residues.

The chain recombines TRBV2 with TRBJ2-1, with TRBD2 matching over 9 bases. Germline V gives CDR1 SNHLY, CDR2 FYNNEI. The V segment lost 4 bases and the J segment 8 bases; nucleotides outside the gene matches: 9. The CDR3 consists of 15 residues. The DNA for the CDR3 is TGTGCCAGCAGTGCAATCCGCGGGAGGGCCCATGAGCAGTTCTTC. Translating it yields CASSAIRGRAHEQFF.

The chain carries TRBV21-1 and TRBJ2-1; the listed D gene, TRBD1, was not tested against the DNA. TRBV21-1 is an annotated pseudogene. This CDR3 spans 13 amino acids. The CDR3 bases are TGTGCCAGCAAAAGGGCAGGGGGCAATGAGCAGTTCTTC. This gives the protein CASKRAGGNEQFF.

The chain combines TRBV9 with TRBJ1-2; the D is unclear. V was clipped by 4 bases and J by 5 bases, with 15 bases between them. The CDR3 length is 14 residues. The germline CDR1 and CDR2 sequences are SGDLS and YYNGEE. CDR3 residues: CASSPDLLLYGYTF. In DNA form, the CDR3 reads TGTGCCAGCAGCCCGGACTTGTTATTATATGGCTACACCTTC.

The chain employs TRBV30 and TRBJ1-1; the D is unclear. Germline assignment: CDR1 GTSNPN and CDR2 SVGIG (reference sequence). This CDR3 region has 14 residues. The V end lost 0 bases, the J end lost 6 bases, and 14 bases lay between the germline ends. The CDR3 is CAWSVSPRVAEAFF. The DNA for the CDR3 is TGTGCCTGGAGTGTGTCCCCCCGGGTCGCTGAAGCTTTCTTT.

This clone appeared a few times. V and J are TRBV5-5 and TRBJ2-1; D call uncertain. Germline values: CDR1 SGHKS, CDR2 YYEKEE (reference sequence). V was cut by 4 bases and J by 7 bases, with 12 bases left in between. This CDR3 spans 13 amino acids. Here the CDR3 DNA reads TGTGCCAGCAGCCCGCCCAATCGGAATGAGCAGTTCTTC. Translating gives CASSPPNRNEQFF. The whole variable domain, filled in from reference TRBV5-5 and TRBJ2-1, reads DAGVTQSPTHLIKTRGQQVTLRCSPISGHKSVSWYQQVLGQGPQFIFQYYEKEERGRGNFPDRFSARQFPNYSSELNVNALLLGDSALYLCASSPPNRNEQFFGPGTRLTVL.

This clone was seen a handful of times. The chain carries TRBV14 and TRBJ2-3; D is undetermined. This CDR3 has 16 amino acids. Germline V gene data show CDR1 as SGHDN and CDR2 as FVKESK. The V end was cut by 4 bases, the J end by 2 bases, with 16 bases between. The CDR3 DNA is TGTGCCAGCAGCCCCCTGTTTACTACTCACACAGATACGCAGTATTTT. It codes for CASSPLFTTHTDTQYF.

The chain couples TRBV5-4 to TRBJ2-7; D may be TRBD2 (6 bases). Deletions cut 0 bases from V and 2 bases from J, with 9 bases between. Germline CDR1 reads SGHNT; CDR2 reads YYREEE (reference sequence). The CDR3 length is 14 residues. CDR3 residues: CASSLDGGTYEQYF. CDR3 in DNA: TGTGCCAGCAGCTTGGACGGGGGTACCTACGAGCAGTACTTC.

The table lists this clone with a few counts. The V call is TRBV7-6, the J call TRBJ1-2; TRBD1 aligns across 8 bases. Trimming took 1 base from V and 6 from J; bases not matched to a gene: 4. The CDR3 totals 14 residues. Germline loops: CDR1 SGHVS, CDR2 FNYEAQ. In DNA form, the CDR3 reads TGTGCCAGCAGCTTAGATCAGGGGGCGAATGGCTACACCTTC. Encoded protein: CASSLDQGANGYTF.

V usage is TRBV18 and J usage is TRBJ1-1; D not resolved. Germline lookup yields CDR1 KGHSH and CDR2 LQKENI. CDR3 length equals 13 residues. The V end was cut by 5 bases, the J end by 7 bases, with 14 bases between. The CDR3 bases are TGTGCCAGCTCAATCAGTCAACAGAATGAAGCTTTCTTT. Translation: CASSISQQNEAFF.

The chain recombines TRBV15 with TRBJ2-3; 9 bases line up with TRBD2. The CDR3 has 16 residues. The trim removed 1 base at V and 4 bases at J, leaving 6 bases unmatched. CDR1 is LNHNV, CDR2 YYDKDF, per germline (reference sequence). CDR3: CATSRAVSGGADTQYF. For the CDR3, the DNA is TGTGCCACCAGCAGAGCGGTTAGCGGGGGCGCAGATACGCAGTATTTT.